The T cell receptor beta chain under discussion was sequenced for a study of early T cells in non-severe SARS-CoV-2 infection. As for the study in general: Bulk RNA taken from unsorted whole blood was sequenced, leaving chains unpaired.

This CDR3 region has 15 residues. The V gene's germline CDR1 is SGDLS and CDR2 YYNGEE. V trimming: 0 bases; J trimming: 6 bases; junction bases outside the gene matches: 3. Study findings and constraints: Matching with VDJdb favored anti-spike CD8 responses (missing private and CD4 specificities).

Researchers tagged individual cDNA molecules with unique molecular identifiers. Each CDR3 protein is one row after TCRdb ran MiXCR on the 5' RACE reads. The sample yields roughly 100,000 distinct CDR3 sequences, under 15% seen once. This clonotype occurred many times. What it binds is unknown. This TCR derives from an adult who was a healthcare worker with PCR-confirmed SARS-CoV-2 infection or an uninfected control (not recorded which). The chain couples TRBV9 to TRBJ2-1; 10 bases agree with TRBD2. Sequencing input: whole blood. CDR3 coding DNA: TGTGCCAGCAGCGTAGGGGGACTAGCGAGCAATGAGCAGTTCTTC. It codes for CASSVGGLASNEQFF.